Listed below are T cell receptor beta chains from one sample, sequenced in a study of shared clonotypes between healthy human individuals. Clones were read by immunoSEQ multiplex PCR, and TCRdb kept only the in-frame ones, dropping some. The sample includes hundreds of thousands of clones, 98% of them seen just once. The sample consisted of naive CD8+ T cells sorted from blood. Source of these receptors: a man younger than 45 in good health. The CDR3 runs from the conserved cysteine through the conserved F or W. The D gene is left open where the match is weak. Rows give clone size only sometimes, using once, few, many, or a class for an expanded clone.

abundance: NA
d_gene: TRBD1
v_gene: TRBV27
j_gene: TRBJ1-3
CDR3aa: CASSSLGTGTFSGNTIYF
CDR3nt: TGTGCCAGCAGTTCTCTAGGGACAGGGACTTTTTCTGGAAACACCATATATTTT

abundance: NA
d_gene: TRBD2
v_gene: TRBV28
j_gene: TRBJ2-7
CDR3aa: CASSPGTRFPNEQYF
CDR3nt: TGTGCCAGCAGCCCCGGGACTAGATTTCCGAACGAGCAGTACTTC

abundance: NA
d_gene: NA
v_gene: TRBV29-1
j_gene: TRBJ1-5
CDR3aa: CSVVVGLGQPQHF
CDR3nt: TGCAGCGTTGTGGTGGGGTTAGGGCAGCCCCAGCATTTT

abundance: NA
d_gene: TRBD1
v_gene: TRBV2
j_gene: TRBJ1-2
CDR3aa: CASSRTGTVNYGYTF
CDR3nt: TGTGCCAGCAGTCGCACCGGGACAGTTAACTATGGCTACACCTTC

abundance: NA
d_gene: NA
v_gene: TRBV30
j_gene: TRBJ2-7
CDR3aa: CAWSWAGQTYEQYF
CDR3nt: TGTGCCTGGAGTTGGGCGGGACAGACCTACGAGCAGTACTTC

abundance: once
d_gene: NA
v_gene: TRBV5-4
j_gene: TRBJ2-2
CDR3aa: CASSPGDTGELFF
CDR3nt: TGTGCCAGCAGCCCGGGGGACACCGGGGAGCTGTTTTTT

abundance: NA
d_gene: TRBD2
v_gene: TRBV2
j_gene: TRBJ2-1
CDR3aa: CASSEGGQWTSGSINEQFF
CDR3nt: TGTGCCAGCAGTGAAGGCGGCCAATGGACTAGCGGGAGTATCAATGAGCAGTTCTTC

abundance: NA
d_gene: TRBD1
v_gene: TRBV7-9
j_gene: TRBJ2-1
CDR3aa: CASRTGQGAGSEQFF
CDR3nt: TGTGCCAGCAGAACCGGACAGGGGGCAGGTAGTGAGCAGTTCTTC

abundance: NA
d_gene: TRBD2
v_gene: TRBV4-1
j_gene: TRBJ2-7
CDR3aa: CASSQGWGGYEQYF
CDR3nt: TGCGCCAGCAGCCAAGGGTGGGGGGGTTACGAGCAGTACTTC

abundance: NA
d_gene: TRBD1
v_gene: TRBV27
j_gene: TRBJ1-1
CDR3aa: CASSLLGQGTTEAFF
CDR3nt: TGTGCCAGCAGTTTATTGGGACAGGGAACCACTGAAGCTTTCTTT

abundance: NA
d_gene: NA
v_gene: TRBV14
j_gene: TRBJ2-7
CDR3aa: CASSQSRDRTYEQYF
CDR3nt: TGTGCCAGCAGCCAATCCCGGGACCGAACCTACGAGCAGTACTTC

abundance: NA
d_gene: TRBD2
v_gene: TRBV5-1
j_gene: TRBJ2-3
CDR3aa: CASSGWTSGRSDTQYF
CDR3nt: TGCGCCAGCAGCGGTTGGACTAGCGGGAGATCAGATACGCAGTATTTT

abundance: NA
d_gene: NA
v_gene: TRBV4-1
j_gene: TRBJ2-1
CDR3aa: CASSQDGSSEQFF
CDR3nt: TGCGCCAGCAGCCAAGACGGGAGCTCTGAGCAGTTCTTC

abundance: NA
d_gene: NA
v_gene: TRBV18
j_gene: TRBJ1-1
CDR3aa: CASSPPPGVASNTEAFF
CDR3nt: TGTGCCAGCTCACCACCGCCGGGAGTGGCCTCGAACACTGAAGCTTTCTTT

abundance: once
d_gene: TRBD1
v_gene: TRBV10-3
j_gene: TRBJ2-7
CDR3aa: CAISQGADYEQYF
CDR3nt: TGTGCCATCAGTCAGGGGGCGGACTACGAGCAGTACTTC

abundance: NA
d_gene: NA
v_gene: TRBV11-2
j_gene: TRBJ1-1
CDR3aa: CASSLGWGETEAFF
CDR3nt: TGTGCCAGCAGCTTAGGTTGGGGGGAGACTGAAGCTTTCTTT

abundance: NA
d_gene: TRBD1
v_gene: TRBV7-2
j_gene: TRBJ2-5
CDR3aa: CASSTRTGVQETQYF
CDR3nt: TGTGCCAGCAGCACGAGGACAGGGGTGCAGGAGACCCAGTACTTC

abundance: NA
d_gene: NA
v_gene: TRBV5-1
j_gene: TRBJ2-2
CDR3aa: CASSSSYPFSPEGNTGELFF
CDR3nt: TGCGCCAGCAGCTCCTCCTACCCTTTTAGCCCGGAAGGGAACACCGGGGAGCTGTTTTTT

abundance: NA
d_gene: TRBD2
v_gene: TRBV2
j_gene: TRBJ2-1
CDR3aa: CASSTPGLAGDKTYNEQFF
CDR3nt: TGTGCCAGCAGTACTCCGGGACTAGCGGGAGACAAGACCTACAATGAGCAGTTCTTC

abundance: NA
d_gene: NA
v_gene: TRBV10-3
j_gene: TRBJ2-2
CDR3aa: CAIRTGNTGELFF
CDR3nt: TGTGCCATCAGGACAGGGAACACCGGGGAGCTGTTTTTT

abundance: once
d_gene: NA
v_gene: TRBV7-9
j_gene: TRBJ1-1
CDR3aa: CASRPASEAFF
CDR3nt: TGTGCCAGCAGGCCCGCGTCTGAAGCTTTCTTT

abundance: NA
d_gene: NA
v_gene: TRBV6-5
j_gene: TRBJ1-4
CDR3aa: CASSQKVGGWEKLFF
CDR3nt: TGTGCCAGCAGCCAAAAGGTCGGGGGGTGGGAAAAACTGTTTTTT

abundance: NA
d_gene: NA
v_gene: TRBV25-1
j_gene: TRBJ2-1
CDR3aa: CASSEYYNEQFF
CDR3nt: TGTGCCAGCAGTGAATATTACAATGAGCAGTTCTTC

abundance: NA
d_gene: NA
v_gene: TRBV13
j_gene: TRBJ2-3
CDR3aa: CASSLFRGVVTDTQYF
CDR3nt: TGTGCCAGCAGCTTATTCCGCGGGGTGGTCACAGATACGCAGTATTTT

abundance: NA
d_gene: NA
v_gene: TRBV14
j_gene: TRBJ2-7
CDR3aa: CASSLRDLGEQYF
CDR3nt: TGTGCCAGCAGCCTCAGGGACCTAGGCGAGCAGTACTTC

abundance: NA
d_gene: NA
v_gene: TRBV7-4
j_gene: TRBJ2-7
CDR3aa: CASSLRRESHEQYF
CDR3nt: TGTGCCAGCAGCTTACGTCGGGAGTCCCACGAGCAGTACTTC

abundance: NA
d_gene: NA
v_gene: TRBV13
j_gene: TRBJ2-2
CDR3aa: CASSLIAETGELFF
CDR3nt: TGTGCCAGCAGCTTAATAGCGGAAACCGGGGAGCTGTTTTTT

abundance: NA
d_gene: NA
v_gene: TRBV29-1
j_gene: TRBJ2-7
CDR3aa: CSVFFETSLSYEQYF
CDR3nt: TGCAGCGTGTTCTTTGAGACAAGTCTCTCCTACGAGCAGTACTTC

abundance: NA
d_gene: NA
v_gene: TRBV29-1
j_gene: TRBJ2-7
CDR3aa: CSVVGQASRYEQYF
CDR3nt: TGCAGCGTTGTAGGTCAGGCGAGTCGATACGAGCAGTACTTC

abundance: NA
d_gene: NA
v_gene: TRBV7-9
j_gene: TRBJ1-4
CDR3aa: CASSSRSGRYEKLFF
CDR3nt: TGTGCCAGCAGCTCTCGGAGTGGGAGGTATGAAAAACTGTTTTTT

abundance: NA
d_gene: NA
v_gene: TRBV7-9
j_gene: TRBJ2-2
CDR3aa: CASSSRDSYTGELFF
CDR3nt: TGTGCCAGCAGCTCGCGGGACAGTTACACCGGGGAGCTGTTTTTT

abundance: NA
d_gene: NA
v_gene: TRBV7-2
j_gene: TRBJ2-7
CDR3aa: CASSWTPSDNLQYF
CDR3nt: TGTGCCAGCAGCTGGACCCCATCGGACAACCTTCAGTACTTC

abundance: NA
d_gene: NA
v_gene: TRBV28
j_gene: TRBJ2-7
CDR3aa: CASSFITKDSSYEQYF
CDR3nt: TGTGCCAGCAGTTTTATAACGAAAGACAGCTCCTACGAGCAGTACTTC

abundance: NA
d_gene: TRBD1
v_gene: TRBV18
j_gene: TRBJ1-5
CDR3aa: CASGRDRGTQPQHF
CDR3nt: TGTGCCAGCGGGCGGGACAGGGGGACTCAGCCCCAGCATTTT

abundance: NA
d_gene: TRBD1
v_gene: TRBV7-9
j_gene: TRBJ2-3
CDR3aa: CASSLDPGQVTDTQYF
CDR3nt: TGTGCCAGCAGCTTAGATCCGGGACAGGTCACAGATACGCAGTATTTT

abundance: NA
d_gene: TRBD2
v_gene: TRBV4-1
j_gene: TRBJ2-1
CDR3aa: CASSHVGRADYNEQFF
CDR3nt: TGCGCCAGCAGCCATGTAGGGAGGGCGGACTACAATGAGCAGTTCTTC

abundance: NA
d_gene: TRBD2
v_gene: TRBV2
j_gene: TRBJ2-2
CDR3aa: CASSGASGSNTGELFF
CDR3nt: TGTGCCAGCAGTGGGGCTAGCGGGAGTAATACCGGGGAGCTGTTTTTT

abundance: NA
d_gene: NA
v_gene: TRBV6-1
j_gene: TRBJ1-4
CDR3aa: CASTQDRVNEKLFF
CDR3nt: TGTGCCAGCACACAGGACAGAGTAAATGAAAAACTGTTTTTT

abundance: NA
d_gene: NA
v_gene: TRBV7-9
j_gene: TRBJ1-1
CDR3aa: CASSGQQDKNTEAFF
CDR3nt: TGTGCCAGCAGCGGACAGCAGGACAAGAACACTGAAGCTTTCTTT

abundance: NA
d_gene: NA
v_gene: TRBV4-3
j_gene: TRBJ2-7
CDR3aa: CASSQDIGSLYEQYF
CDR3nt: TGCGCCAGCAGCCAAGATATAGGGAGCCTATACGAGCAGTACTTC

abundance: NA
d_gene: NA
v_gene: TRBV28
j_gene: TRBJ2-1
CDR3aa: CASSLGFGEQFF
CDR3nt: TGTGCCAGCAGTTTGGGGTTTGGTGAGCAGTTCTTC

abundance: NA
d_gene: NA
v_gene: TRBV5-6
j_gene: TRBJ2-1
CDR3aa: CASSFGNEQFF
CDR3nt: TGTGCCAGCAGTTTCGGGAATGAGCAGTTCTTC

abundance: few
d_gene: NA
v_gene: TRBV7-9
j_gene: TRBJ2-1
CDR3aa: CASSPPIVSPYNEQFF
CDR3nt: TGTGCCAGCAGCCCGCCCATAGTAAGCCCCTACAATGAGCAGTTCTTC

abundance: NA
d_gene: NA
v_gene: TRBV18
j_gene: TRBJ1-2
CDR3aa: CASSPGGLNYGYTF
CDR3nt: TGTGCCAGCTCACCGGGCGGACTTAACTATGGCTACACCTTC

abundance: NA
d_gene: TRBD1
v_gene: TRBV10-2
j_gene: TRBJ2-2
CDR3aa: CASSEGGTYTGELFF
CDR3nt: TGCGCCAGCAGTGAAGGGGGCACCTACACCGGGGAGCTGTTTTTT

abundance: NA
d_gene: NA
v_gene: TRBV7-9
j_gene: TRBJ2-1
CDR3aa: CASSLGGEQFF
CDR3nt: TGTGCCAGCAGCTTAGGAGGCGAGCAGTTCTTC

abundance: once
d_gene: NA
v_gene: TRBV15
j_gene: TRBJ1-2
CDR3aa: CATSRDLGDYGYTF
CDR3nt: TGTGCCACCAGCAGAGATCTGGGGGACTATGGCTACACCTTC

abundance: NA
d_gene: NA
v_gene: TRBV29-1
j_gene: TRBJ2-1
CDR3aa: CSVPGTDYNEQFF
CDR3nt: TGCAGCGTTCCCGGGACCGATTACAATGAGCAGTTCTTC

abundance: once
d_gene: TRBD1
v_gene: TRBV5-5
j_gene: TRBJ2-7
CDR3aa: CASSYGTGYDEQYF
CDR3nt: TGTGCCAGCAGCTACGGGACAGGGTACGACGAGCAGTACTTC

abundance: NA
d_gene: NA
v_gene: TRBV9
j_gene: TRBJ2-7
CDR3aa: CASSVGRTGEQYF
CDR3nt: TGTGCCAGCAGCGTAGGTAGAACGGGCGAGCAGTACTTC

abundance: NA
d_gene: NA
v_gene: TRBV6-5
j_gene: TRBJ1-2
CDR3aa: CASSPFRARNYGYTF
CDR3nt: TGTGCCAGCAGTCCCTTTAGAGCAAGGAACTATGGCTACACCTTC

abundance: NA
d_gene: NA
v_gene: TRBV6-1
j_gene: TRBJ2-7
CDR3aa: CASSEDAWWRDEQYF
CDR3nt: TGTGCCAGCAGTGAAGACGCATGGTGGAGGGACGAGCAGTACTTC

abundance: NA
d_gene: TRBD2
v_gene: TRBV5-5
j_gene: TRBJ2-5
CDR3aa: CASSQRLAYRETQYF
CDR3nt: TGTGCCAGCAGCCAGAGACTAGCGTACCGGGAGACCCAGTACTTC

abundance: NA
d_gene: TRBD1
v_gene: TRBV29-1
j_gene: TRBJ2-7
CDR3aa: CSVDGDRGPYEQYF
CDR3nt: TGCAGCGTTGATGGGGACAGGGGGCCTTACGAGCAGTACTTC

abundance: NA
d_gene: NA
v_gene: TRBV7-9
j_gene: TRBJ2-2
CDR3aa: CASSQSSGELFF
CDR3nt: TGTGCCAGCAGCCAAAGTTCCGGGGAGCTGTTTTTT

abundance: NA
d_gene: NA
v_gene: TRBV28
j_gene: TRBJ2-7
CDR3aa: CASSLGNTEQYF
CDR3nt: TGTGCCAGCAGTTTGGGTAACACCGAGCAGTACTTC

abundance: NA
d_gene: TRBD1
v_gene: TRBV7-6
j_gene: TRBJ2-1
CDR3aa: CASSTQGGHEQFF
CDR3nt: TGTGCCAGCAGCACACAGGGGGGCCATGAGCAGTTCTTC

abundance: NA
d_gene: NA
v_gene: TRBV7-6
j_gene: TRBJ2-3
CDR3aa: CASRARASTDTQYF
CDR3nt: TGTGCCAGCAGGGCGCGAGCTAGCACAGATACGCAGTATTTT

abundance: NA
d_gene: NA
v_gene: TRBV7-9
j_gene: TRBJ1-1
CDR3aa: CASSNPDSANTEAFF
CDR3nt: TGTGCCAGCAGCAACCCGGACAGCGCGAACACTGAAGCTTTCTTT

abundance: NA
d_gene: TRBD2
v_gene: TRBV5-1
j_gene: TRBJ2-3
CDR3aa: CASSLPTSGVRTDTQYF
CDR3nt: TGCGCCAGCAGCCTGCCGACTAGCGGAGTTCGCACAGATACGCAGTATTTT